This T cell receptor (beta chain) was captured in a study of blood T cell repertoires in COVID-19. Study summary: In each case, the material was cDNA or gDNA derived from T cells, B-cell-depleted T cells, or PBMCs.

Measured with immunoSEQ multiplex PCR; TCRdb has only the in-frame clones, and not every one. This table holds 350,000 to 450,000 clones, around 87% found once. Cohort placement rested on clinical history that participants reported themselves. This CDR3 comprises 14 residues. Deletions cut 4 bases from V and 5 bases from J, with 15 bases between. Germline-derived CDR1 and CDR2 are LGHDT and YNNKEL (reference sequence). The sequencing sample was made of PBMCs or T cells enriched from blood (not recorded which). The chain links TRBV3-1 (or the pseudogene TRBV3-2) to TRBJ2-7; D is perhaps TRBD2 (6 bases). The clonotype comes from a man between 35 and 55 years old in a cohort exposed to, infected with or recovered from COVID-19 (not recorded which). CDR3 nucleotide sequence: TGTGCCAGCAGCCTCTTGGGAGGAGGGCACGAGCAGTACTTC. This gives the protein CASSLLGGGHEQYF.